The rows below give T cell receptor beta chains drawn from one sample of a study of response to subunit inactivated influenza vaccine. MiXCR, applied by TCRdb to the RT-PCR reads, yields one record per CDR3 protein. The repertoire includes around 750,000 distinct CDR3 sequences, 21% of them detected once, and more than 8.5% sits in the top ten. The material sequenced was PBMCs from blood, taken around 5 days after vaccination. These receptors were obtained from a man over 45 who received an inactivated influenza vaccine. The CDR3 runs from the conserved cysteine through the conserved F or W. The order of the fields is J gene, V gene, clone size, D gene, CDR3 protein, CDR3 DNA. D genes are given only for firm matches. Rows may omit the clone size; those that give it use once, few, many or a size class.

j_gene: TRBJ1-6; v_gene: TRBV5-1; abundance: -; d_gene: -; CDR3aa: CASSASGGNSPLHF; CDR3nt: TGCGCCAGCAGCGCTTCAGGTGGAAATTCACCCCTCCACTTT
j_gene: TRBJ2-7; v_gene: TRBV7-8; abundance: -; d_gene: -; CDR3aa: CASSLDRSEQYF; CDR3nt: TGTGCCAGCAGCTTAGATAGGAGTGAGCAGTACTTC
j_gene: TRBJ2-1; v_gene: TRBV12-3/TRBV12-4; abundance: few; d_gene: -; CDR3aa: CASSYGQNNYNEQFF; CDR3nt: TGTGCCAGCAGTTATGGACAGAACAATTACAATGAGCAGTTCTTC
j_gene: TRBJ1-5; v_gene: TRBV20-1; abundance: -; d_gene: -; CDR3aa: CSARDQGGSNQPQHF; CDR3nt: TGCAGTGCTAGAGATCAAGGGGGTAGCAATCAGCCCCAGCATTTT
j_gene: TRBJ2-7; v_gene: TRBV7-2; abundance: -; d_gene: -; CDR3aa: CASSLGLVQEQYF; CDR3nt: TGTGCCAGCAGCTTAGGATTAGTCCAGGAGCAGTACTTC
j_gene: TRBJ2-1; v_gene: TRBV12-3/TRBV12-4; abundance: many; d_gene: -; CDR3aa: CASEGGSLNEQFF; CDR3nt: TGTGCCAGCGAAGGCGGTTCATTGAATGAGCAGTTCTTC
j_gene: TRBJ2-7; v_gene: TRBV7-9; abundance: -; d_gene: TRBD2; CDR3aa: CASSLPGLGSREQYF; CDR3nt: TGTGCCAGCAGCCTGCCCGGACTAGGTAGTCGCGAGCAGTACTTC
j_gene: TRBJ2-7; v_gene: TRBV4-2; abundance: -; d_gene: -; CDR3aa: CASSQDLVAPISYEQYF; CDR3nt: TGTGCCAGCAGCCAAGATCTGGTAGCCCCCATATCGTACGAGCAGTACTTC
j_gene: TRBJ1-4; v_gene: TRBV25-1; abundance: -; d_gene: TRBD1; CDR3aa: CASSATTGERGEKLFF; CDR3nt: TGTGCCAGCAGTGCGACTACAGGGGAGAGGGGCGAAAAACTGTTTTTT
j_gene: TRBJ1-2; v_gene: TRBV18; abundance: -; d_gene: -; CDR3aa: CASSPKTGTPYYGYTF; CDR3nt: TGTGCCAGCTCACCGAAAACCGGGACGCCATACTATGGCTACACCTTC
j_gene: TRBJ1-1; v_gene: TRBV5-6; abundance: -; d_gene: TRBD1; CDR3aa: CASSLLDRDTEAFF; CDR3nt: TGTGCCAGCAGCTTACTGGACAGGGACACTGAAGCTTTCTTT
j_gene: TRBJ2-5; v_gene: TRBV5-1; abundance: -; d_gene: -; CDR3aa: CASSQQGAETQYF; CDR3nt: TGCGCCAGCAGCCAACAGGGCGCGGAGACCCAGTACTTC
j_gene: TRBJ2-1; v_gene: TRBV10-3; abundance: -; d_gene: -; CDR3aa: CAIKSVNEQFF; CDR3nt: TGTGCCATCAAAAGTGTCAATGAGCAGTTCTTC
j_gene: TRBJ2-7; v_gene: TRBV28; abundance: -; d_gene: TRBD1; CDR3aa: CASSNWDRAYEQYF; CDR3nt: TGTGCCAGCAGTAACTGGGACAGGGCCTACGAGCAGTACTTC
j_gene: TRBJ2-6; v_gene: TRBV5-1; abundance: many; d_gene: -; CDR3aa: CASSLVPLSPGANVLTF; CDR3nt: TGCGCCAGCAGCTTGGTGCCGCTAAGCCCTGGGGCCAACGTCCTGACTTTC
j_gene: TRBJ2-7; v_gene: TRBV7-8; abundance: few; d_gene: TRBD2; CDR3aa: CASSLGAGTLYEQYF; CDR3nt: TGTGCCAGCAGCTTAGGAGCGGGGACCCTTTACGAGCAGTACTTC
j_gene: TRBJ2-3; v_gene: TRBV7-2; abundance: few; d_gene: -; CDR3aa: CASSPQRNTDTQYF; CDR3nt: TGTGCCAGCAGCCCTCAGCGGAACACAGATACGCAGTATTTT
j_gene: TRBJ1-2; v_gene: TRBV20-1; abundance: -; d_gene: -; CDR3aa: CSAETGANYGYTF; CDR3nt: TGCAGTGCCGAGACAGGCGCCAACTATGGCTACACCTTC
j_gene: TRBJ2-5; v_gene: TRBV3-1; abundance: few; d_gene: -; CDR3aa: CASSPLGGGETQYF; CDR3nt: TGTGCCAGCAGCCCCCTCGGGGGAGGAGAGACCCAGTACTTC
j_gene: TRBJ2-1; v_gene: TRBV11-2; abundance: -; d_gene: TRBD2; CDR3aa: CASSLDVLAGVDEQFF; CDR3nt: TGTGCCAGCAGCTTAGATGTACTAGCGGGAGTGGATGAGCAGTTCTTC